Listed below are T cell receptor beta chains from one sample, sequenced in a study of CD8+ T cells in alopecia areata. Assay: immunoSEQ multiplex PCR; the TCRdb copy retains only in-frame clones and omits some. Of about 190,000 clones listed, less than 65% were seen once; the top ten hold about 0.94%. The specimen comprised CD4+ T cells sorted from blood, sampled at week 24, from a patient treated with tofacitinib. Source of these receptors: a human donor with alopecia areata. The conserved cysteine and the conserved F or W are not part of the CDR3 here. Size is stated for part of the rows, as once, few or many counts, or as a class when the clone is expanded.

size: -; V: TRBV5-1; CDR3: ASSLALSSGANVLT
size: few; V: TRBV7-3; CDR3: ASSLAGGSSTDTQY
size: -; V: TRBV30; CDR3: AWSPPGAGANVLT
size: -; V: TRBV29-1; CDR3: STRQGGTEAF
size: -; V: TRBV11-2; CDR3: ASRSTGGEQF
size: -; V: TRBV19; CDR3: ASSILAKNIQY
size: -; V: TRBV30; CDR3: AWSVRGKSYEQY
size: -; V: TRBV11-1; CDR3: ASSDVAAGAF
size: few; V: TRBV5-4; CDR3: ASSGRDRKNIQY
size: -; V: TRBV7-2; CDR3: ASSQLDSQETQY
size: few; V: TRBV2; CDR3: ASRGEGGEQY
size: -; V: TRBV6-1; CDR3: ASSFAGQGRGYT
size: few; V: TRBV7-2; CDR3: ASSFGLAGADRTYEQY
size: -; V: TRBV30; CDR3: AWRQQLMGTGELF
size: -; V: TRBV29-1; CDR3: SVLQGPHEQY
size: -; V: TRBV27; CDR3: ASSFVRDRKNIQY
size: -; V: TRBV30; CDR3: AWSLTQTDTQY
size: -; V: TRBV30; CDR3: AWSAGVMRGNQPQH
size: few; V: TRBV28; CDR3: ASGSSREQY
size: -; V: TRBV2; CDR3: ASSEMGLDTDTQY
size: -; V: TRBV20-1; CDR3: SAVTGYEQY
size: few; V: TRBV19; CDR3: ASSIPRITNTEAF
size: -; V: TRBV15; CDR3: ATSRDSPGPKNTIY
size: -; V: TRBV12-5; CDR3: ASGLGIGQGASYEQY
size: -; V: TRBV9; CDR3: ASSVASGLPETQY
size: -; V: TRBV4-2; CDR3: ASSQTGTNPGNEQF